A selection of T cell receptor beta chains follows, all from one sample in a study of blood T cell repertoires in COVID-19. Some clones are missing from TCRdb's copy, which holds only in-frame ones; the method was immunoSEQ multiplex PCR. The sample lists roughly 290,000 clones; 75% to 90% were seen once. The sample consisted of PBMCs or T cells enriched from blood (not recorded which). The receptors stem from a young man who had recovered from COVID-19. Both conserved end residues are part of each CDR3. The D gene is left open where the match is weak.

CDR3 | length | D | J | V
CASSQGRLGGNYGYTF | 16 | . | TRBJ1-2 | TRBV11-2
CASSVRDWNTEAFF | 14 | . | TRBJ1-1 | TRBV2
CASSRTGTSQETQYF | 15 | TRBD1 | TRBJ2-5 | TRBV5-1
CASSLGGRRGPGELFF | 16 | . | TRBJ2-2 | TRBV7-6
CASSLWGGDEQYF | 13 | . | TRBJ2-7 | TRBV27
CASSHDPTNTEAFF | 14 | . | TRBJ1-1 | TRBV4-2
CASSLLAGLLSTLHF | 15 | . | TRBJ1-6 | TRBV7-8
CASSGRTGNRNYGYTF | 16 | TRBD1 | TRBJ1-2 | TRBV2
CASSLYSGQYYEQYF | 15 | TRBD1 | TRBJ2-7 | TRBV5-5
CASSPPGLDTGELFF | 15 | . | TRBJ2-2 | TRBV4-2
CASSLGVAGASYGYTF | 16 | . | TRBJ1-2 | TRBV5-6
CASSLYRGDTGELFF | 15 | TRBD1 | TRBJ2-2 | TRBV5-4
CASSGPRQGVAYGYTF | 16 | TRBD1 | TRBJ1-2 | TRBV25-1
CASSLRGQGFAGDYSGNTIYF | 21 | TRBD1 | TRBJ1-3 | TRBV5-1
CASSLIIGQGSGANVLTF | 18 | TRBD1 | TRBJ2-6 | TRBV5-6
CASSLSNWETQYF | 13 | . | TRBJ2-5 | TRBV6-9
CASSLEGLGQVNSPLHF | 17 | . | TRBJ1-6 | TRBV5-4
CASLGLAGQETQYF | 14 | TRBD2 | TRBJ2-5 | TRBV6-6
CASSSNRNTEAFF | 13 | . | TRBJ1-1 | TRBV6-5
CASSTGTPDTEAFF | 14 | . | TRBJ1-1 | TRBV5-1
CASSLAGGSGYTF | 13 | TRBD1 | TRBJ1-2 | TRBV7-2
CASSFGASGGWEQYF | 15 | TRBD2 | TRBJ2-7 | TRBV5-1
CASSTGRGTEAFF | 13 | . | TRBJ1-1 | TRBV5-6
CASSPGQGTTEAFF | 14 | TRBD1 | TRBJ1-1 | TRBV9
CSASDRDRSSYNSPLHF | 17 | TRBD1 | TRBJ1-6 | TRBV20-1
CASNRGGADEQFF | 13 | TRBD2 | TRBJ2-1 | TRBV6-4
CASSQDPGQGPYEQYF | 16 | . | TRBJ2-7 | TRBV4-3
CASSLQRGVKKQYF | 14 | TRBD2 | TRBJ2-7 | TRBV5-6
CASRPFWDRGFINYGYTF | 18 | TRBD1 | TRBJ1-2 | TRBV3-1/TRBV3-2
CASSRGRNTDTQYF | 14 | TRBD1 | TRBJ2-3 | TRBV6-5
CASSPPGDTEAFF | 13 | . | TRBJ1-1 | TRBV18
CASSWGGSDEKLFF | 14 | . | TRBJ1-4 | TRBV7-2
CASSAGLGTEAFF | 13 | . | TRBJ1-1 | TRBV9
CAIRRTGSVDGYTF | 14 | TRBD1 | TRBJ1-2 | TRBV10-3
CASSWRQGGTGYTF | 14 | TRBD1 | TRBJ1-2 | TRBV7-9
CASSQGQGYGYTF | 13 | TRBD1 | TRBJ1-2 | TRBV3-1/TRBV3-2
CASSPPGQGVYGYTF | 15 | TRBD1 | TRBJ1-2 | TRBV27
CTSSPGQGRGGYTF | 14 | TRBD1 | TRBJ1-2 | TRBV18
CARSLTAEAFF | 11 | . | TRBJ1-1 | TRBV5-3
CAWYRQGEGEKLFF | 14 | TRBD1 | TRBJ1-4 | TRBV30
CASSASGLRGETQYF | 15 | . | TRBJ2-5 | TRBV9
CASSWALLDEQYF | 13 | . | TRBJ2-7 | TRBV12-3/TRBV12-4
CASSETGGGQPQHF | 14 | . | TRBJ1-5 | TRBV6-1
CASSYSRGLSDTQYF | 15 | . | TRBJ2-3 | TRBV6-5
CASSQGSGTRNTGELFF | 17 | . | TRBJ2-2 | TRBV4-2